This TCR beta chain derives from a study of radiation and T cells in renal cell carcinoma. Trimming cost V 3 bases and J 8 bases; bases outside gene matches: 3. Germline CDR1 and CDR2: LNHNV and YYDKDF (reference sequence). This CDR3 region has 12 residues. Described time point: blood 4 weeks post-SBRT, at nephrectomy. Documented treatment: 15 Gy SBRT to primary tumor, nephrectomy 4 weeks later. This clone came up once. Some clones are missing from TCRdb's copy, which holds only in-frame ones; the method was immunoSEQ multiplex PCR. Among more than 120,000 clones listed, about 86% were seen once. The origin of this receptor is a woman aged 45-60 years with renal cell carcinoma. This chain uses TRBV15 with TRBJ1-2; 7 nucleotides align to TRBD1. The sample in question was blood, obtained from a patient whose treatment included radiotherapy and nephrectomy. CDR3 DNA sequence: TGTGCCACCAGCAGGGGACAGTGGGGCTACACCTTC. It specifies CATSRGQWGYTF.